Shown below are 9 T cell receptor beta chains from a single sample sequenced in a study of CD8+CD57+ T cells in acquired aplastic anemia. The template for TCR beta VDJ and CDR3 sequence profiling was genomic DNA. One entry per CDR3 protein results from TCRdb running MiXCR on the reads. The data show roughly 190,000 distinct CDR3 sequences, around 50% seen once. The sequencing input was sorted CD4+, CD8+, or CD8+CD57+ T cells (not recorded which) from PBMCs. Receptors were obtained from a human donor in good health, serving as a control.

V is TRBV25-1 and J is TRBJ2-7; TRBD1 aligns across 8 bases. The junction had 10 bases not matched to a gene; V was cut back by 7 bases and J by 2 bases. The CDR3 contains 15 residues. CDR1 and CDR2 (germline): MGHDK, SYGVNS. CDR3 protein: CASTPRTGLTYEQYF. For the CDR3, the DNA is TGTGCCAGCACACCACGGACAGGGCTGACCTACGAGCAGTACTTC.

The gene calls are TRBV28 and TRBJ1-2, with TRBD1 as a possible D gene (5 bases). CDR1 and CDR2 (germline): MDHEN, SYDVKM. The CDR3 sequence is 17 residues long. Trimming shortened V by 5 bases and J by 0 bases, and 19 bases separated the two germline ends. Written as DNA, the CDR3 is TGTGCCAGCAGTACCGGGGGGGGAGGTGGACCTAACTATGGCTACACCTTC. Amino acids: CASSTGGGGGPNYGYTF.

This clonotype has just one count. This chain connects TRBV2 to TRBJ1-1; TRBD1 agrees at 7 bases. The CDR3 loop spans 15 amino acids. Germline V CDR1 and CDR2: SNHLY, FYNNEI. After removal of 6 bases from V and 1 base from J, the junction contained 8 bases not matched to a gene. The CDR3 here is CASSDRNRGNTEAFF. The CDR3 DNA is TGTGCCAGCAGCGACCGGAACAGGGGGAACACTGAAGCTTTCTTT.

This clonotype was counted only a few times. This chain uses TRBV6-5 with TRBJ1-4; D is possibly TRBD1 (5 bases). Germline assignment: CDR1 MNHEY and CDR2 SVGAGI. The CDR3 spans 14 residues. Deletions cut 5 bases from V and 3 bases from J, with 10 bases between. The CDR3 DNA reads TGTGCCAGCAGTCCCCGGGGCTCTAATGAAAAACTGTTTTTT. It yields the protein CASSPRGSNEKLFF.

The chain links TRBV29-1 to TRBJ1-1; D might be TRBD1 (6 bases). CDR1 and CDR2 (germline): SQVTM, ANQGSEA. Trimming took off 7 bases at V and 5 bases at J, with 17 bases between the two ends. CDR3 size: 13 residues. CDR3 DNA: TGCAGCGCGACAGAGGGGGGGCAGACTGAAGCTTTCTTT. It specifies CSATEGGQTEAFF.

Remarks on this clonotype: This could be a read error, since a much larger clone is one nucleotide away. The chain joins TRBV24-1 to TRBJ2-7; a possible D gene is TRBD2 (6 bases). Germline lookup yields CDR1 KGHDR and CDR2 SFDVKD. The CDR3 sequence is 15 residues long. The CDR3 reads CASSSQPGDLYEQYF. The CDR3 DNA is TGTGCCAGCAGTTCCCAGCCGGGGGACCTATACGAGCAGTACTTC.

This clonotype has at least ten counts. This rearrangement joins TRBV7-3 to TRBJ2-6; D is uncertain. The CDR3 spans 14 residues. Germline CDR1 and CDR2: SGHTA and FQGTGA. Trimming cost V 1 base and J 1 base, with 2 bases left between them. The CDR3 DNA reads TGTGCCAGCAGCTTAAGTTCTGGGGCCAACGTCCTGACTTTC. It codes for CASSLSSGANVLTF.

Comments on this clonotype: It may be a read error: a sequence one base away is much more abundant. The chain carries TRBV6-1 and TRBJ1-5, with D maybe TRBD1 (5 bases). There are 15 residues in the CDR3. Per the germline V gene, CDR1 is MNHNS and CDR2 is SASEGT. Deletions cut 9 bases from V and 6 bases from J, with 21 bases between. DNA for the CDR3: TGTGCCAGTTCTCTTGACCCGGGGCTCAGTCAGCCCCAGCATTTT. Protein sequence: CASSLDPGLSQPQHF.

This clonotype came up many times. The J gene is TRBJ2-5, the V gene TRBV6-5, with TRBD1 matching over 9 bases. The junction had 6 bases not matched to a gene; V was cut back by 2 bases and J by 2 bases. From germline, CDR1 is MNHEY and CDR2 SVGAGI. The CDR3 is 16 amino acids. In nucleotides, the CDR3 is TGTGCCAGCAGTTACAGGACAGGGGTGAGACAAGAGACCCAGTACTTC. Its translation: CASSYRTGVRQETQYF.